These T cell receptor beta chains were read from a single sample in a study of blood T cell repertoires in COVID-19. Measured with immunoSEQ multiplex PCR; TCRdb has only the in-frame clones, and not every one. Of around 200,000 clones detected, roughly 86% appear once; the ten largest clones hold 2.5%. The sequenced sample was peripheral blood. The receptor set was obtained from a man aged 35 to 55 with active or convalescent COVID-19. Both conserved end residues are part of each CDR3. Each record gives: clone size, V gene, D gene, J gene, CDR3 protein, CDR3 DNA. D genes are given only for firm matches. Size values are once, few and many counts, or a class for expanded clones, and some rows have none.

>NA|TRBV10-3|NA|TRBJ1-1
CAITKGVGTRNTEAFF
TGTGCCATCACTAAAGGGGTAGGAACTCGGAACACTGAAGCTTTCTTT
>NA|TRBV9|NA|TRBJ1-4
CASTAGSTNEKLFF
TGTGCCAGCACCGCAGGATCAACTAATGAAAAACTGTTTTTT
>NA|TRBV7-2|TRBD1|TRBJ1-1
CASSLALGTGEAFF
TGTGCCAGCAGCTTAGCGCTAGGGACAGGTGAAGCTTTCTTT
>once|TRBV5-1|NA|TRBJ1-1
CASRPDSMVNTEAFF
TGCGCCAGCAGGCCGGACAGCATGGTGAACACTGAAGCTTTCTTT
>NA|TRBV24-1|TRBD2|TRBJ2-2
CATSNGAGRGKNTGELFF
TGTGCCACCAGTAACGGCGCAGGGAGGGGAAAGAACACCGGGGAGCTGTTTTTT
>NA|TRBV3-1/TRBV3-2|NA|TRBJ2-1
CASSQGTNSGPSYNEQFF
TGTGCCAGCAGCCAAGGGACTAATAGTGGTCCCTCCTACAATGAGCAGTTCTTC
>NA|TRBV2|NA|TRBJ2-1
CASTSSSYNEQFF
TGTGCCAGCACATCTAGCTCCTACAATGAGCAGTTCTTC
>NA|TRBV10-2|TRBD1|TRBJ1-4
CASSVGDRDIEKLFF
TGCGCCAGCAGTGTTGGGGACAGGGATATAGAAAAACTGTTTTTT
>NA|TRBV2|NA|TRBJ1-2
CASRGLKGDRSDGYTF
TGTGCCAGCAGGGGTTTAAAGGGTGACAGGTCGGATGGCTACACCTTC
>NA|TRBV6-2/TRBV6-3|NA|TRBJ1-1
CASSSAGLSLGQF
TGTGCCAGCAGTTCGGCAGGGCTATCTCTCGGACAATTT
>NA|TRBV6-5|TRBD1|TRBJ1-5
CASTGQGASQPQHF
TGTGCCAGCACCGGACAGGGGGCCAGTCAGCCCCAGCATTTT
>NA|TRBV5-1|TRBD1|TRBJ1-1
CASTTGGRQGGTEAFF
TGCGCCAGCACCACAGGGGGGAGACAGGGTGGGACTGAAGCTTTCTTT
>NA|TRBV19|NA|TRBJ1-6
CASRLQESSYNSPLHF
TGTGCCAGTAGACTACAGGAAAGCTCCTATAATTCACCCCTCCACTTT
>NA|TRBV11-2|TRBD1|TRBJ1-6
CASTLNRDRYSYNSPLHF
TGTGCCAGCACCCTAAATCGGGACAGATACTCCTATAATTCACCCCTCCACTTT
>NA|TRBV9|NA|TRBJ1-2
CASSVGSEVGYGYTF
TGTGCCAGCAGCGTAGGATCTGAAGTCGGCTATGGCTACACCTTC
>once|TRBV10-3|TRBD2|TRBJ2-1
CAIAGGGGNEQFF
TGTGCCATAGCGGGCGGGGGAGGCAATGAGCAGTTCTTC
>NA|TRBV18|TRBD1|TRBJ2-7
CASSPPGTGGIKIREQYF
TGTGCCAGCTCACCTCCCGGTACAGGGGGCATAAAAATCCGCGAGCAGTACTTC
>NA|TRBV6-1|NA|TRBJ1-5
CASSDRMNQPQHF
TGTGCCAGCAGTGACAGGATGAATCAGCCCCAGCATTTT
>NA|TRBV7-3|TRBD2|TRBJ2-1
CASSGNPGLVNEQFF
TGTGCCAGCAGCGGGAACCCGGGACTAGTTAATGAGCAGTTCTTC
>NA|TRBV5-1|NA|TRBJ2-5
CASSLGGTTYQETQYF
TGCGCCAGCAGCTTGGGAGGGACAACCTACCAAGAGACCCAGTACTTC
>NA|TRBV30|TRBD1|TRBJ1-6
CAWMGQTNSPLHF
TGTGCCTGGATGGGACAGACCAATTCACCCCTCCACTTT
>NA|TRBV29-1|NA|TRBJ1-1
CSALPPESLPHTEAFF
TGCAGCGCCCTACCCCCCGAATCATTACCCCACACTGAAGCTTTCTTT
>NA|TRBV18|NA|TRBJ1-3
CASSLDSSGNTIYF
TGTGCCAGCTCCCTAGACTCATCTGGAAACACCATATATTTT
>NA|TRBV11-1|TRBD2|TRBJ2-7
CASSLLAGGFHEQYF
TGTGCCAGCAGCTTACTAGCGGGGGGATTCCACGAGCAGTACTTC
>few|TRBV7-9|TRBD2|TRBJ2-1
CASSFSGGAQTYNEQFF
TGTGCCAGCAGCTTTAGCGGGGGGGCACAGACCTACAATGAGCAGTTCTTC
>NA|TRBV6-5|TRBD2|TRBJ2-1
CASSYSRLAGGNEQFF
TGTGCCAGCAGTTACTCGAGGCTAGCGGGGGGCAATGAGCAGTTCTTC
>NA|TRBV3-1/TRBV3-2|TRBD1|TRBJ2-6
CASSQERWTGNPSGANVLTF
TGTGCCAGCAGCCAAGAAAGGTGGACAGGAAACCCCTCTGGGGCCAACGTCCTGACTTTC
>NA|TRBV4-2|NA|TRBJ2-5
CASSQGRGKTQYF
TGTGCCAGCAGCCAAGGCAGGGGTAAGACCCAGTACTTC
>NA|TRBV3-1/TRBV3-2|NA|TRBJ1-1
CASSPRGTEAFF
TGTGCCAGCAGCCCAAGGGGTACTGAAGCTTTCTTT
>NA|TRBV7-2|NA|TRBJ1-1
CASSFTVNTEAFF
TGTGCCAGCAGCTTCACAGTTAACACTGAAGCTTTCTTT
>many|TRBV2|TRBD1|TRBJ1-6
CASGPDRGDSPLHF
TGTGCCAGCGGCCCGGACAGGGGGGACTCACCCCTCCACTTT
>NA|TRBV9|NA|TRBJ1-1
CASSVVTGGTEAFF
TGTGCCAGCAGCGTAGTTACGGGGGGCACTGAAGCTTTCTTT
>NA|TRBV4-3|TRBD2|TRBJ2-3
CASSQEALAGTDTQYF
TGCGCCAGCAGCCAAGAGGCACTAGCGGGCACAGATACGCAGTATTTT
>NA|TRBV6-2/TRBV6-3|TRBD1|TRBJ1-2
CASSTGTGGPPAGYTF
TGTGCCAGCAGTACCGGGACAGGGGGCCCTCCAGCTGGCTACACCTTC
>NA|TRBV6-5|TRBD2|TRBJ2-3
CASTGGRLFTDTQYF
TGTGCCAGTACGGGGGGGCGCTTGTTTACAGATACGCAGTATTTT
>NA|TRBV19|TRBD1|TRBJ1-1
CASKLLGTGVNTEAFF
TGTGCCAGTAAACTCCTCGGGACAGGGGTGAACACTGAAGCTTTCTTT
>NA|TRBV9|TRBD2|TRBJ2-3
CASSGGGIDTQYF
TGTGCCAGCAGCGGCGGGGGTATAGATACGCAGTATTTT
>NA|TRBV5-6|NA|TRBJ2-7
CASSLVMWGEYEQYF
TGTGCCAGCAGCTTGGTCATGTGGGGGGAATACGAGCAGTACTTC
>NA|TRBV29-1|NA|TRBJ2-5
CSVSGKQETQYF
TGCAGCGTTTCCGGGAAACAAGAGACCCAGTACTTC
>NA|TRBV4-1|NA|TRBJ2-3
CASSQAESTDTQYF
TGCGCCAGCAGCCAGGCTGAAAGCACAGATACGCAGTATTTT
>once|TRBV6-5|TRBD1|TRBJ1-5
CASSLPRGQGAQPQHF
TGTGCCAGCAGTTTACCCCGGGGACAGGGGGCTCAGCCCCAGCATTTT
>once|TRBV14|TRBD2|TRBJ2-1
CARSPGLAGGRGEQFF
TGTGCCCGCAGCCCTGGACTAGCGGGGGGGCGGGGTGAGCAGTTCTTC
>NA|TRBV7-3|TRBD2|TRBJ2-2
CASSLTWLAGRNTGELFF
TGTGCCAGCAGCTTAACGTGGTTAGCGGGGCGGAACACCGGGGAGCTGTTTTTT
>NA|TRBV5-4|NA|TRBJ1-4
CASSLIGERDEKLFF
TGTGCCAGCAGCTTGATCGGGGAGCGTGATGAAAAACTGTTTTTT
>NA|TRBV7-2|NA|TRBJ1-6
CASSLALIGADYNSPLHF
TGTGCCAGCAGCTTAGCGCTTATAGGGGCCGACTATAATTCACCCCTCCACTTT
>NA|TRBV13|NA|TRBJ1-1
CASSLVRGITEAFF
TGTGCCAGCAGCTTAGTAAGGGGGATCACTGAAGCTTTCTTT
>NA|TRBV11-2|NA|TRBJ2-2
CASSLAAQAGLFF
TGTGCCAGCAGCTTAGCCGCCCAGGCAGGGCTGTTTTTT
>NA|TRBV19|NA|TRBJ2-1
CASSIGASSYNEQFF
TGTGCCAGTAGTATTGGGGCCAGTTCCTACAATGAGCAGTTCTTC
>NA|TRBV7-8|NA|TRBJ1-1
CASSLMGGANTEAFF
TGTGCCAGCAGCCTCATGGGGGGGGCTAACACTGAAGCTTTCTTT
>NA|TRBV6-2/TRBV6-3|TRBD1|TRBJ1-1
CASSSGTGGWNTEAFF
TGTGCCAGCAGTTCCGGGACAGGGGGCTGGAACACTGAAGCTTTCTTT
>NA|TRBV15|NA|TRBJ1-2
CATSRDQSGARNYGYTF
TGTGCCACCAGCAGAGATCAATCAGGGGCACGTAACTATGGCTACACCTTC
>NA|TRBV27|TRBD1|TRBJ2-3
CASSQRQGGDTQYF
TGTGCCAGCAGTCAGCGACAGGGGGGGGATACGCAGTATTTT
>few|TRBV7-3|TRBD1|TRBJ1-1
CASSLRTGNTEAFF
TGTGCCAGCAGCTTAAGGACAGGGAACACTGAAGCTTTCTTT